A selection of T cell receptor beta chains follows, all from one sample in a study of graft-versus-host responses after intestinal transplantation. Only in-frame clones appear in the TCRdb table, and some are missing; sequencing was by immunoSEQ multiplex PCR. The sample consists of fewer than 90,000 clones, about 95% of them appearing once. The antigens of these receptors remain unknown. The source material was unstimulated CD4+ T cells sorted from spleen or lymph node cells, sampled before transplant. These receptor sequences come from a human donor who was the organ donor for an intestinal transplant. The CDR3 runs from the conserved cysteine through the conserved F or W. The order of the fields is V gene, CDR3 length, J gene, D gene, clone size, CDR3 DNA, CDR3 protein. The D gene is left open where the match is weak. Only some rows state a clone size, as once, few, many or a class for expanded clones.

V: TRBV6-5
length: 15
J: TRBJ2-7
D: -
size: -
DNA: TGTGCCAGCAGTTATACCTATGGTTCTGGCTACGAGCAGTACTTC
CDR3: CASSYTYGSGYEQYF

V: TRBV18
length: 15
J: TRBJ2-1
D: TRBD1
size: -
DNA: TGTGCCAGCTCACCCCGGACAGGGTCTTACAATGAGCAGTTCTTC
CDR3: CASSPRTGSYNEQFF

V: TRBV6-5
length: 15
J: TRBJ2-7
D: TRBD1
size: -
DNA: TGTGCCAGCAGTTACCCCGGGACAGGGGGCTACGAGCAGTACTTC
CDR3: CASSYPGTGGYEQYF

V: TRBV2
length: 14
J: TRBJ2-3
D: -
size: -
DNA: TGTGCCAGCAGTGGTCGGGCATCGTCTACTACGCAGTATTTT
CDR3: CASSGRASSTTQYF

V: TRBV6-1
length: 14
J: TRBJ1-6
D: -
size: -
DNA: TGTGCCAGCAGTGCAGGGTCATACAATTCACCCCTCCACTTT
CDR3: CASSAGSYNSPLHF

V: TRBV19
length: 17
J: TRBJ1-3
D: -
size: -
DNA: TGTGCCAGTAGTATGATATCGAGGTCCCTCTCTGGAAACACCATATATTTT
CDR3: CASSMISRSLSGNTIYF

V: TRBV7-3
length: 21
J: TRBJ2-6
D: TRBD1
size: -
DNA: TGTGCCAGCAGCCCGGGACAGGGGGCGGCATTGGGGGCTTCTGGGGCCAACGTCCTGACTTTC
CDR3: CASSPGQGAALGASGANVLTF

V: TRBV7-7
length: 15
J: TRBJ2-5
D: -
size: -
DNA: TGTGCTAGCAGCCTCGGACCCCAAAGGGGGGAGACCCAGTACTTC
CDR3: CASSLGPQRGETQYF

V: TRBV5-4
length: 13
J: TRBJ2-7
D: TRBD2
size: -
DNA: TGTGCCAGCAGCCAGCAGACTAGCCGCGAGCAGTACTTC
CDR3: CASSQQTSREQYF

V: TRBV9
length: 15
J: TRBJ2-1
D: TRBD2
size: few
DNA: TGTGCCAGCAGCGTAGCTGGGACTAGCTACAATGAGCAGTTCTTC
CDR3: CASSVAGTSYNEQFF

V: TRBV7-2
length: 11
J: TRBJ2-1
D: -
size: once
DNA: TGTGCCAGCAGCTTCCACAATGAGCAGTTCTTC
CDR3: CASSFHNEQFF

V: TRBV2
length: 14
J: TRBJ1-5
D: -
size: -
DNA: TGTGCCAGCAGCCGACAGGAGGGCAATCAGCCCCAGCATTTT
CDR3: CASSRQEGNQPQHF

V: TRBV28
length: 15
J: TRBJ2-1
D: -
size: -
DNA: TGTGCCAGCAGTTCTCGGGGCAGGGGGGCGCACGAGCAGTTCTTC
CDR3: CASSSRGRGAHEQFF

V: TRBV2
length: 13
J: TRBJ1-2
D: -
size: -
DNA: TGTGCCAGCAACGGGGGGCTGAACTATGGCTACACCTTC
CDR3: CASNGGLNYGYTF

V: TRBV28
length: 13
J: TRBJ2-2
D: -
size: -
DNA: TGTGCCAGCTACGACAGAAACACCGGGGAGCTGTTTTTT
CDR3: CASYDRNTGELFF

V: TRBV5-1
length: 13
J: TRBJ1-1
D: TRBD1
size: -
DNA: TGCGCCAGCAGAACTCGGGACAGCACTGAAGCTTTCTTT
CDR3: CASRTRDSTEAFF

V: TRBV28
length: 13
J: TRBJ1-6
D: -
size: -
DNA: TGTGCCAGCAGTTCGGGGAACCATTCACCCCTCCACTTT
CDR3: CASSSGNHSPLHF

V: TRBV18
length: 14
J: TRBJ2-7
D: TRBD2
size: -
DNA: TGTGCCAGCTCACCGGGACTAGCGGACTACGAGCAGTACTTC
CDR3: CASSPGLADYEQYF

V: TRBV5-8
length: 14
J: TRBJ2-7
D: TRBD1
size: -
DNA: TGTGCCAGCAGCTCGGGACAGGGGCCCTACGAGCAGTACTTC
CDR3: CASSSGQGPYEQYF

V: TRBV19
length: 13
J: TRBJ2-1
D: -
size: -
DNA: TGTGCCAGCGGTGGACTCTTCTCGGATGAGCAGTTCTTC
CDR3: CASGGLFSDEQFF

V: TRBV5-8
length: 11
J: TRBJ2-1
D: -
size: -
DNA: TGTGCCAGCGCTTCCTACAATGAGCAGTTCTTC
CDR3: CASASYNEQFF

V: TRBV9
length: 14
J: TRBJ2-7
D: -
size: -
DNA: TGTGCCAGCAGCCAGCAGGGGAAGGACTACGAGCAGTACTTC
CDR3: CASSQQGKDYEQYF

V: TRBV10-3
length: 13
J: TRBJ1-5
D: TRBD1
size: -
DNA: TGTGCCATCGGAGACAGGGACAATCAGCCCCAGCATTTT
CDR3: CAIGDRDNQPQHF

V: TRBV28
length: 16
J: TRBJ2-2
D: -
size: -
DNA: TGTGCCAGCAGTTTTCATTACAGATCGAACACCGGGGAGCTGTTTTTT
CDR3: CASSFHYRSNTGELFF

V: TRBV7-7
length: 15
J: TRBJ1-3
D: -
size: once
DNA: TGTGCTAGCAGCCCAGGGACGGCCTTTGGAAACACCATATATTTT
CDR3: CASSPGTAFGNTIYF

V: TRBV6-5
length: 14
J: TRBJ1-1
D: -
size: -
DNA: TGTGCCAGCAGCCCCCCCGGGGGATACACTGAAGCTTTCTTT
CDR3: CASSPPGGYTEAFF

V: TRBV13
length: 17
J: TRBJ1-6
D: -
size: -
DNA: TGTGCCAGCAGCGAGAAGCGACTCTCCAACTATAATTCACCCCTCCACTTT
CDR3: CASSEKRLSNYNSPLHF

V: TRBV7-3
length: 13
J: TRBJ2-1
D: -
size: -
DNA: TGTGCCAGCAGCCCGGTGGTAGGTGTCAACCAGGTCTTC
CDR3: CASSPVVGVNQVF

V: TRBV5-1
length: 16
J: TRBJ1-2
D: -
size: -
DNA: TGCGCCAGCAGCTTGGCCCAGGGAGCCGTTAACTATGGCTACACCTTC
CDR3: CASSLAQGAVNYGYTF

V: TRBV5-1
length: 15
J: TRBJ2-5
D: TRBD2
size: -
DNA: TGCGCCAGCAGCTCTTCGGGGGGACTGATAGAGACCCAGTACTTC
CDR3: CASSSSGGLIETQYF

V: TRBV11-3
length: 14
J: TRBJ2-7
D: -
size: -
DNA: TGTGCCAGCAGCTTATCCGCCTCAGGCTACGAGCAGTACTTC
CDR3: CASSLSASGYEQYF

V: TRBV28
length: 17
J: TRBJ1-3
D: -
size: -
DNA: TGTGCCAGCAGTTTTAGGGGAATACGGATCTCTGGAAACACCATATATTTT
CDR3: CASSFRGIRISGNTIYF

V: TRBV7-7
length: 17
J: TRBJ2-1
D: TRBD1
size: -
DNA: TGTGCTAGCAGCTTACGTCCTGGCAGGGGGCCGTACAATGAGCAGTTCTTC
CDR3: CASSLRPGRGPYNEQFF

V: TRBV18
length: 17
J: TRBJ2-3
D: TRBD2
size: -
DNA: TGTGCCAGCTCACCCTACTACGCCGGGACTAGCGTAGATACGCAGTATTTT
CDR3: CASSPYYAGTSVDTQYF

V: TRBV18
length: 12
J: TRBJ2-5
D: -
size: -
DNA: TGTGCCAGCTCACCACGGCGGGAGACCCAGTACTTC
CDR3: CASSPRRETQYF

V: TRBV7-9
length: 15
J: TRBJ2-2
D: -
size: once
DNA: TGTGCCAGCAGCTTCAAACAAAGGGTGGCCGGGGAGCTGTTTTTT
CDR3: CASSFKQRVAGELFF

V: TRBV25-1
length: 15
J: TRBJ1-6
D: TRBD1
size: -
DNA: TGTGCCAGCAGTGAATCGACAGGGGGCTATTCACCCCTCCACTTT
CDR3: CASSESTGGYSPLHF

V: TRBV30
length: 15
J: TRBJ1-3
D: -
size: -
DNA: TGCGCCTGGAGTGGTAGCCTGAGCTCTGGAAACACCATATATTTT
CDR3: CAWSGSLSSGNTIYF

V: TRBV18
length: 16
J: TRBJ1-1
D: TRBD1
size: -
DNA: TGTGCCAGCTCACATGGACAGGGGGATTGGTCCACTGAAGCTTTCTTT
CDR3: CASSHGQGDWSTEAFF

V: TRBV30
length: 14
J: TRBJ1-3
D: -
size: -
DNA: TGTGCCTGGAGTAAGGGAATCTCTGGAAACACCATATATTTT
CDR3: CAWSKGISGNTIYF

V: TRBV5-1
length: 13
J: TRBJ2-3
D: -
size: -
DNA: TGCGCCAGCAGCGAACAGGGAACAGATACGCAGTATTTT
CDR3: CASSEQGTDTQYF